This T cell receptor (beta chain) was retrieved from a study of cytomegalovirus exposure and HLA in healthy donors. This CDR3 spans 11 amino acids. CDR1 and CDR2 from the germline V gene are DFQATT and SNEGSKA (reference sequence). V was shortened by 6 bases and J by 7 bases, with 10 bases between the two germline ends. As concerns this clone: What it binds is unknown.

Broader study findings: Certain indistinguishable V segments, among them TRBV6-2 and TRBV6-3, were excluded. Most sequenced TCRs were rare (though some public TCRs occurred in many donors).

The PCR used 60 Vbeta and 13 Jbeta primers. Assay: immunoSEQ multiplex PCR; the TCRdb copy retains only in-frame clones and omits some. Listed are 200,000 to 250,000 clones; around 1.1% falls within the top ten. This TCR was recovered from a girl under 10 years old in good health and CMV-seropositive. Sequenced: PBMCs. This chain connects TRBV20-1 to TRBJ2-1; tentative D call: TRBD2 (5 bases). In DNA form, the CDR3 reads TGCAGTGCCAGGACTTTGAATGAGCAGTTCTTC. Amino acid sequence: CSARTLNEQFF.